The 27 T cell receptor beta chains given below trace back to one sample, sequenced in a study of blood T cell repertoires in COVID-19. TCRdb's copy holds only in-frame clones and misses some; the assay was immunoSEQ multiplex PCR. The repertoire consists of some 490,000 clones, with approximately 86% occurring once and the leading ten covering roughly 8.5%. The sample taken for sequencing was PBMCs or T cells enriched from blood (not recorded which). Every receptor here comes from a woman in her sixties or seventies who had recovered from COVID-19.

This sequence joins TRBV12-5 and TRBJ2-7, with D possibly matching TRBD2 (6 bases). Trimming left V 6 bases short and J 1 base short, with 22 bases between. This CDR3 is 17 amino acids long. Looked up from germline, CDR1 is LGHNT and CDR2 is FRNRAP. CDR3 in amino acids: CASGQIVGRDSSYEQYF. CDR3 in DNA: TGTGCTAGTGGCCAAATTGTTGGCAGGGACTCATCCTACGAGCAGTACTTC. Variable domain in full (rest from reference TRBV12-5 and TRBJ2-7): DARVTQTPRHKVTEMGQEVTMRCQPILGHNTVFWYRQTMMQGLELLAYFRNRAPLDDSGMPKDRFSAEMPDATLATLKIQPSEPRDSAVYFCASGQIVGRDSSYEQYFGPGTRLTVT.

The V and J genes are TRBV28 and TRBJ2-7; a weak D match, TRBD1 (6 bases). The CDR3 runs 15 residues. Germline V CDR1 and CDR2: MDHEN, SYDVKM. Trimming removed 7 bases at V and 3 bases at J, with 19 bases between. The CDR3 region has the DNA TGTGCCAGCAAAGTTCTTAACAGGGCCCACTACGAGCAGTACTTC. This gives the protein CASKVLNRAHYEQYF.

V usage is TRBV5-4 and J usage is TRBJ1-2; 7 bases map to TRBD1. This CDR3 spans 16 amino acids. V shed 1 base and J 3 bases; nucleotides not matched to a gene: 9. CDR1 and CDR2 (germline): SGHNT, YYREEE (reference sequence). The CDR3 reads CASSLRNRGGDYGYTF. CDR3 nucleotide sequence: TGTGCCAGCAGCTTGCGGAACCGAGGGGGCGACTATGGCTACACCTTC.

The CDR3 nucleotides are TGTGCCAGCTCACCGGGACTAGCGGGGGGGCGATCCTACAATGAGCAGTTCTTC. It is translated as CASSPGLAGGRSYNEQFF. The chain carries TRBV18 and TRBJ2-1; 16 bases match TRBD2. V shed 3 bases and J 1 base; nucleotides not matched to a gene: 3. This CDR3 spans 18 amino acids. Germline lookup yields CDR1 KGHSH and CDR2 LQKENI.

V usage is TRBV14 and J usage is TRBJ2-5; D is perhaps TRBD2 (5 bases). This CDR3 has 13 residues. Trimming shortened V by 5 bases and J by 5 bases, and 12 bases separated the two germline ends. The germline V gene has CDR1 SGHDN and CDR2 FVKESK. Here the CDR3 DNA reads TGTGCCAGCAGCTATGGACTTGGGGAGACCCAGTACTTC. This encodes CASSYGLGETQYF.

The chain is built from TRBV30 and TRBJ2-7, with D maybe TRBD1 (5 bases). The germline CDR1 and CDR2 sequences are GTSNPN and SVGIG (reference sequence). With 0 bases removed from V and 3 bases from J, the gap between germline ends came to 15 bases. CDR3 length: 15 amino acids. The DNA for the CDR3 is TGTGCCTGGAGTGTTGGGCAAGGGGTGATCTACGAGCAGTACTTC. Its translation is CAWSVGQGVIYEQYF.

The chain carries TRBV7-8 and TRBJ1-2, with a weak D call TRBD1 (5 bases). The CDR3 extends over 15 amino acids. In germline, CDR1 is SGHVS, CDR2 FQNEAQ. Trimming removed 2 bases at V and 6 bases at J, with 16 bases between. The CDR3 sequence is CASSLQGIVGNGYTF. CDR3 sequence (DNA): TGTGCCAGCAGCTTACAGGGCATCGTCGGAAATGGCTACACCTTC. Full variable domain (outside the CDR3, taken from reference TRBV7-8 and TRBJ1-2): GAGVSQSPRYKVAKRGQDVALRCDPISGHVSLFWYQQALGQGPEFLTYFQNEAQLDKSGLPSDRFFAERPEGSVSTLKIQRTQQEDSAVYLCASSLQGIVGNGYTFGSGTRLTVV.

The chain joins TRBV5-1 to TRBJ2-5, with TRBD2 matching over 7 bases. Germline trimming cut 0 bases from V and 0 bases from J; bases unmatched to any gene: 2. The CDR3 spans 15 residues. CDR1 is SGHRS, CDR2 YFSETQ, per germline. The DNA for the CDR3 is TGCGCCAGCAGCTTGGGGGGACTAAACCAAGAGACCCAGTACTTC. Amino acids: CASSLGGLNQETQYF.

The chain recombines TRBV19 with TRBJ1-3; 7 bases are a match to TRBD1. The V gene end was trimmed by 7 bases and the J gene end by 0 bases; junction bases not matched to a gene: 6. Germline CDR1 is LNHDA and CDR2 is SQIVND (reference sequence). The CDR3 is made up of 15 amino acids. CDR3 protein: CASISTGVSGNTIYF. For the CDR3, the DNA is TGTGCCAGTATTTCCACAGGGGTCTCTGGAAACACCATATATTTT.

The chain employs TRBV5-5 and TRBJ1-4; D not resolved. Germline values: CDR1 SGHKS, CDR2 YYEKEE (reference sequence). Between the trimmed V and J ends, which lost 7 bases and 5 bases, there was a span of 18 bases. This CDR3 spans 15 amino acids. In DNA form, the CDR3 reads TGTGCCAGCTCCCGATTTGACGGACTAAATGAAAAACTGTTTTTT. This gives the protein CASSRFDGLNEKLFF.

For this clone: This sample also contains other DNA sequences that code for the same CDR3. This sequence joins TRBV9 and TRBJ2-5, with 7 bases that match TRBD2. The CDR3 length is 15 residues. J gave up 5 bases and V 4 bases, and 11 bases lay outside the gene matches. Germline CDR1 and CDR2: SGDLS and YYNGEE. This CDR3 reads CASSLGPGGRETQYF. Written as DNA, the CDR3 is TGTGCCAGCAGCCTCGGCCCGGGGGGTCGGGAGACCCAGTACTTC.

The chain has TRBV2 and TRBJ1-2; a weak D match, TRBD1 (5 bases). The germline V and J ends were trimmed by 0 bases and 3 bases, with 8 bases remaining between them. Germline assignment: CDR1 SNHLY and CDR2 FYNNEI. This CDR3 has 14 amino acids. CDR3 nucleotide sequence: TGTGCCAGCAGTGAAGCGGGGCAGTACTATGGCTACACCTTC. It is translated as CASSEAGQYYGYTF.

The V gene is TRBV7-2, the J gene TRBJ1-6; D might be TRBD1 (6 bases). The CDR3 is 15 amino acids. Looked up from germline, CDR1 is SGHTA and CDR2 is FQGNSA. The V and J ends lost 1 base and 7 bases respectively, with 11 bases between them. CDR3 sequence reads: CASSLGWTENSPLHF. CDR3 coding DNA: TGTGCCAGCAGCTTAGGTTGGACAGAGAATTCACCCCTCCACTTT.

The V gene is TRBV7-6, the J gene TRBJ2-7, with TRBD1 matching over 9 bases. J was trimmed by 3 bases and V by 5 bases; bases with no gene match: 11. The germline gives CDR1 SGHVS, CDR2 FNYEAQ. The CDR3 contains 16 residues. CDR3 protein: CASSATGGSYSYEQYV. The CDR3 DNA follows: TGTGCCAGCAGCGCAACAGGGGGCTCATATAGCTACGAGCAGTACGTC.

The rearrangement uses TRBV2 and TRBJ2-2, with D perhaps matching TRBD1 (6 bases). The germline V gene encodes CDR1 SNHLY and CDR2 FYNNEI. There are 17 residues in the CDR3. V was trimmed by 3 bases and J by 0 bases, leaving 14 bases between them. CDR3 residues: CASSETGWGANTGELFF. CDR3 coding DNA: TGTGCCAGCAGTGAGACAGGATGGGGCGCGAACACCGGGGAGCTGTTTTTT.

The rearrangement joins TRBV2 to TRBJ2-6; tentatively, D is TRBD1 (6 bases). Between the trimmed V and J ends, which lost 3 bases and 2 bases, there was a span of 8 bases. The CDR3 length is 15 residues. The germline V gene has CDR1 SNHLY and CDR2 FYNNEI. Here the CDR3 reads CASSDEGAGANVLTF. CDR3 in DNA: TGTGCCAGCAGTGACGAGGGGGCTGGGGCCAACGTCCTGACTTTC.

The chain recombines TRBV2 with TRBJ2-1; the D is unclear. The CDR3 has 11 amino acids. The V gene's germline CDR1 is SNHLY and CDR2 FYNNEI. V shed 6 bases and J shed 7 bases, with 7 bases lying between them. CDR3 DNA: TGTGCCAGCAGGCTGGAGAATGAGCAGTTCTTC. Amino acid sequence: CASRLENEQFF.

The gene calls are TRBV11-2 and TRBJ2-7, with 7 bases identical to TRBD2. The junction had 0 bases not matched to a gene; V was cut back by 2 bases and J by 2 bases. The CDR3 sequence is 13 residues long. CDR1 SGHAT and CDR2 FQNNGV come from the germline V gene. In DNA, the CDR3 is TGTGCCAGCAGCTTACGGGGGGCCTACGAGCAGTACGTC. The encoded protein is CASSLRGAYEQYV.

The rearrangement links TRBV7-9 to TRBJ2-7; D is ambiguous. CDR3 size: 15 residues. Trimming removed 5 bases at V and 0 bases at J, with 14 bases between. The germline V gene encodes CDR1 SEHNR and CDR2 FQNEAQ (reference sequence). The CDR3 here is CASSPRSQSSYEQYF. The DNA of the CDR3 is TGTGCCAGCAGCCCGAGGTCCCAAAGCTCCTACGAGCAGTACTTC.

V is TRBV6-5 and J is TRBJ1-2, with a weak D call TRBD1 (5 bases). There are 15 residues in the CDR3. From germline, CDR1 is MNHEY and CDR2 SVGAGI. Trimming removed 0 bases from V and 7 bases from J, with 15 bases in between. The DNA for the CDR3 is TGTGCCAGCAGTTACTCGAATGCGGGGGAGGGTGGCTACACCTTC. Residues: CASSYSNAGEGGYTF.

The chain is built from TRBV5-1 and TRBJ1-2; TRBD1 matches at 12 bases. Germline CDR1 SGHRS, CDR2 YFSETQ. The CDR3 consists of 14 residues. V lost 4 bases and J lost 8; bases outside the gene matches: 6. The CDR3 spells CASSPGTGGRGYTF. CDR3 sequence (DNA): TGCGCCAGCAGCCCCGGGACAGGGGGCCGAGGCTACACCTTC.

There are a few counts of this clone. Other DNA sequences from this sample encode an identical CDR3 as well. The V call is TRBV9, the J call TRBJ1-1, with D unclear. CDR1 and CDR2 (germline): SGDLS, YYNGEE. Trimming removed 0 bases from V and 2 bases from J, with 8 bases in between. The CDR3 is 14 residues long. The CDR3 is CASSVVGGNTEAFF. The CDR3, as DNA: TGTGCCAGCAGCGTAGTCGGCGGAAACACTGAAGCTTTCTTT.

The J gene is TRBJ1-5, the V gene TRBV11-2; 10 positions match TRBD1. Germline CDR1 and CDR2: SGHAT and FQNNGV. V shed 5 bases and J 7 bases; nucleotides not matched to a gene: 8. The CDR3 runs to 15 residues. CDR3 coding DNA: TGTGCCAGCAGCGCACAGACAGGGGGCGCACAGCCCCAGCATTTT. This codes for CASSAQTGGAQPQHF.

V and J are TRBV5-1 and TRBJ1-4, with 8 bases that match TRBD1. Trimming at V came to 4 bases and at J to 2 bases, leaving 4 bases not matched to a gene. The CDR3 has 15 amino acids. Germline V CDR1 and CDR2: SGHRS, YFSETQ. CDR3 nucleotide sequence: TGCGCCAGCAGCCTACAGGGGGTGACTAATGAAAAACTGTTTTTT. It codes for CASSLQGVTNEKLFF.

V and J are TRBV7-2 and TRBJ1-2, with D possibly matching TRBD1 (6 bases). V lost 4 bases, J lost 4 bases, and 10 bases lay in between. The CDR3 consists of 13 residues. Per the germline V gene, CDR1 is SGHTA and CDR2 is FQGNSA. In nucleotides, the CDR3 is TGTGCCAGCAGCTCCCGGACAGCCTATGGCTACACCTTC. This sequence encodes CASSSRTAYGYTF.

This chain joins TRBV10-3 and TRBJ2-7, with D perhaps TRBD1 (6 bases). CDR1 and CDR2 (germline): ENHRY, SYGVKD. The CDR3 totals 14 residues. The V end was cut by 6 bases, the J end by 2 bases, with 14 bases between. The DNA of the CDR3 is TGTGCCATCAGGGCCGGACAGCCTCCCTACGAGCAGTACTTC. Its protein is CAIRAGQPPYEQYF.

The chain has TRBV24-1 and TRBJ1-5; D is undetermined. This CDR3 is 14 amino acids long. Trimming shortened V by 5 bases and J by 0 bases, and 7 bases separated the two germline ends. CDR1 and CDR2 from the germline V gene are KGHDR and SFDVKD. The CDR3 protein is CATSVGDSNQPQHF. Here the CDR3 DNA reads TGTGCCACCAGTGTCGGGGATAGCAATCAGCCCCAGCATTTT.